The 8 T cell receptor beta chains given below trace back to one sample, sequenced in a study of prognosis after radiotherapy for stage I lung cancer. Amplicons of TCR beta CDR3 were generated from genomic DNA by two-round multiplex PCR. Initially, in first-round PCR, primers specific to each TRBV and TRBJ gene were used. One entry per CDR3 protein, called by TCRdb with MiXCR from the multiplex PCR reads. The repertoire consists of 9,500 to 14,000 distinct CDR3 sequences, with 30% to 40% occurring once and the leading ten covering roughly 50%. Specimen: PBMCs, collected before or after stereotactic body radiation therapy (not recorded which). These receptor sequences come from a donor at least 50 years old with non-small cell lung cancer.

This chain links TRBV7-2 with TRBJ2-1, with TRBD2 matching over 8 bases. J was trimmed by 9 bases and V by 5 bases; bases with no gene match: 15. Germline V gives CDR1 SGHTA, CDR2 FQGNSA. The CDR3 has 16 amino acids. The CDR3 nucleotides are TGTGCCAGCAGCGACCGGGGGGGTCCCTATGTCGGTGAGCAGTTCTTC. It specifies CASSDRGGPYVGEQFF.

Relative to its sample, this clonotype is medium-sized. This chain connects TRBV12-3 or TRBV12-4 to TRBJ2-7; either TRBD1 or TRBD2 may fit D (5 bases each). V lost 3 bases and J lost 2, with 8 bases in between. This CDR3 has 13 amino acids. The CDR3: CASSFQGPYEQYV. For the CDR3, the DNA is TGTGCCAGCAGTTTTCAGGGACCCTACGAGCAGTACGTC.

This clonotype has a single count. A much larger clone sits a single nucleotide away, making a read error possible. The chain combines TRBV6-2 or TRBV6-3 with TRBJ2-4, with TRBD2 identical over 11 bases. V lost 3 bases and J lost 16; bases outside the gene matches: 11. CDR3 length: 14 residues. CDR1 MNHEY and CDR2 SVGEGT come from the germline V gene. The CDR3 loop reads CASSYLGLAVAFYF. CDR3 coding DNA: TGTGCCAGCAGTTATCTGGGACTAGCGGTGGCCTTCTACTTC.

The chain employs TRBV7-6 and TRBJ2-1, with 10 bases lining up with TRBD2. The V gene end was trimmed by 2 bases and the J gene end by 5 bases; junction bases not matched to a gene: 3. This CDR3 spans 15 amino acids. Germline values: CDR1 SGHVS, CDR2 FNYEAQ. The CDR3 spells CASSLMLAGDNEQFF. The CDR3, as DNA: TGTGCCAGCAGCTTAATGCTAGCGGGGGACAATGAGCAGTTCTTC.

This clonotype was seen repeatedly, ten times or more. The rearrangement uses TRBV18 and TRBJ1-1, with D perhaps matching TRBD1 (5 bases). CDR3 size: 17 residues. In germline, CDR1 is KGHSH, CDR2 LQKENI. Trimming took off 0 bases at V and 4 bases at J, with 18 bases between the two ends. CDR3 sequence: CASSPPNGQGGTTEAFF. The CDR3 nucleotides read TGTGCCAGCTCACCACCTAACGGACAAGGAGGCACCACTGAAGCTTTCTTT.

V usage is TRBV7-9 and J usage is TRBJ2-1; unclear D gene. This CDR3 comprises 15 residues. V lost 5 bases, J lost 5 bases, and 16 bases lay in between. Germline CDR1 is SEHNR and CDR2 is FQNEAQ (reference sequence). CDR3 amino acids: CASSHRTILDNEQFF. As DNA, the CDR3 is TGTGCCAGCAGCCACCGGACCATTCTCGACAATGAGCAGTTCTTC.

To note about this clonotype: This could be a read error, since a much larger clone is one nucleotide away. The gene calls are TRBV24-1 and TRBJ1-1; 9 bases fit TRBD1. J was trimmed by 3 bases and V by 7 bases; bases with no gene match: 2. The germline gives CDR1 KGHDR, CDR2 SFDVKD. This CDR3 is built from 13 residues. CDR3 nucleotides: TGTGCCACCAGAACAGGGGGCGACACTGAAGCTTTCTTT. This encodes CATRTGGDTEAFF.

CDR3 nucleotide sequence: TGTGCCAGCAGCTTAGGGTCAGGCGGGAGCGAGACCCAGTACTTC. It codes for CASSLGSGGSETQYF. The genes are TRBV7-3 and TRBJ2-5, with 7 bases aligning to TRBD2. CDR3 length equals 15 residues. The germline CDR1 and CDR2 sequences are SGHTA and FQGTGA. V lost 2 bases and J lost 5; bases outside the gene matches: 8.